This T cell receptor beta chain was captured by sequencing in a study of identical twins. Findings of the study overall: Conclusions were drawn cross-sectionally by statistical analysis, without following the same donors. Researchers caution that invariant MAIT and iNKT cells could partly confound zero-insertion analyses.

This clonotype was found many times. What it binds is unknown. Template switching added a universal primer site, and cDNA bore unique molecular identifiers. TCRdb re-analysed the 5' RACE reads in MiXCR, keeping a single row per CDR3 protein. The repertoire holds 200,000 to 250,000 distinct CDR3 sequences, with about 13% as singletons. CDR3 length equals 15 residues. V was pared by 4 bases and J by 7 bases, with 6 bases of the junction left unmatched. Germline V gene data show CDR1 as SGHRS and CDR2 as YFSETQ. The same data also went into a second study, on yellow fever vaccine responses in identical twins. That source adds: Reported findings indicate that twins' vaccine T cell responses seemed partially convergent, partially personalized.

The chain carries TRBV5-1 and TRBJ2-1; TRBD2 matches 12 bases. Sequenced sample: memory (CD45RO+) T cells sorted from blood. This TCR came from a woman aged 18-30 years in good health. The CDR3 DNA follows: TGCGCCAGCAGCGGAGGACTAGCGGGGCTGAATGAGCAGTTCTTC. Its protein product is CASSGGLAGLNEQFF. Filled out from reference TRBV5-1 and TRBJ2-1, the complete variable domain reads KAGVTQTPRYLIKTRGQQVTLSCSPISGHRSVSWYQQTPGQGLQFLFEYFSETQRNKGNFPGRFSGRQFSNSRSEMNVSTLELGDSALYLCASSGGLAGLNEQFFGPGTRLTVL.